The 6 T cell receptor beta chains reported below all come from one sample, sequenced in a study of shared clonotypes between healthy human individuals. Data came from immunoSEQ multiplex PCR; TCRdb stores just in-frame clones and leaves some out. Found here are millions of clones, roughly 92% of them singletons; the top ten hold about 0.13%. Sample: naive CD4+ T cells sorted from blood. Subset specified: CD45RA+ positively selected. Every receptor here comes from a man in his late teens or twenties in good health.

This chain joins TRBV5-4 and TRBJ1-5, with D possibly matching TRBD1 (5 bases). Deletions cut 0 bases from V and 5 bases from J, with 12 bases between. Germline V lookup: CDR1 SGHNT, CDR2 YYREEE (reference sequence). This CDR3 comprises 15 residues. CDR3 residues: CASSLDPGTDQPQHF. The CDR3 DNA follows: TGTGCCAGCAGCTTGGATCCGGGGACGGATCAGCCCCAGCATTTT. Supplemented by reference TRBV5-4 and TRBJ1-5, the full variable domain reads ETGVTQSPTHLIKTRGQQVTLRCSSQSGHNTVSWYQQALGQGPQFIFQYYREEENGRGNFPPRFSGLQFPNYSSELNVNALELDDSALYLCASSLDPGTDQPQHFGDGTRLSIL.

V gene TRBV10-3 combines with J gene TRBJ1-6; D is perhaps TRBD1 (5 bases). Trimming took off 7 bases at V and 6 bases at J, with 16 bases between the two ends. The CDR3 runs 15 residues. Germline V lookup: CDR1 ENHRY, CDR2 SYGVKD. This CDR3 reads CAITSGKIGNSPLHF. The DNA of the CDR3 is TGTGCCATCACGTCAGGGAAGATAGGTAATTCACCCCTCCACTTT.

This clone was detected only once. The chain recombines TRBV10-2 with TRBJ2-7; D remains ambiguous. The CDR3 has 15 residues. Germline V gene data show CDR1 as WSHSY and CDR2 as SAAADI. Trimming took off 10 bases at V and 3 bases at J, with 22 bases between the two ends. CDR3 region: CAILPDLDTYYEQYF. The CDR3 DNA reads as TGCGCCATCCTGCCCGACCTCGACACGTACTACGAGCAGTACTTC.

With regard to this clone: This same CDR3 is encoded by further DNA sequences in the sample. This chain joins TRBV5-6 and TRBJ2-1; the D is unclear. V was trimmed by 4 bases and J by 1 base, leaving 12 bases between them. CDR1 is SGHDT and CDR2 is YYEEEE in the germline V gene. This CDR3 comprises 15 residues. The CDR3 DNA reads TGTGCCAGCAGCCCATTGGCTGGGTCCTACAATGAGCAGTTCTTC. Amino acid sequence: CASSPLAGSYNEQFF.

The chain couples TRBV30 to TRBJ1-4; tentative D call: TRBD1 (5 bases). Germline lookup yields CDR1 GTSNPN and CDR2 SVGIG (reference sequence). The CDR3 contains 13 residues. Trimming removed 2 bases from V and 8 bases from J, with 12 bases in between. Here the CDR3 reads CAWSMGEWEKLFF. CDR3 coding DNA: TGTGCCTGGAGTATGGGGGAATGGGAAAAACTGTTTTTT.

This clone was seen only a few times. The V call is TRBV7-6, the J call TRBJ1-2, with 8 positions matching TRBD1. Per germline, CDR1 SGHVS and CDR2 FNYEAQ. CDR3 length: 16 amino acids. J lost 8 bases, V lost 7 bases, and 18 bases had no gene match. The CDR3 is CASTPLPGQGRGGYTF. CDR3 bases: TGTGCCAGCACCCCTCTACCAGGACAGGGACGTGGCGGCTACACCTTC.